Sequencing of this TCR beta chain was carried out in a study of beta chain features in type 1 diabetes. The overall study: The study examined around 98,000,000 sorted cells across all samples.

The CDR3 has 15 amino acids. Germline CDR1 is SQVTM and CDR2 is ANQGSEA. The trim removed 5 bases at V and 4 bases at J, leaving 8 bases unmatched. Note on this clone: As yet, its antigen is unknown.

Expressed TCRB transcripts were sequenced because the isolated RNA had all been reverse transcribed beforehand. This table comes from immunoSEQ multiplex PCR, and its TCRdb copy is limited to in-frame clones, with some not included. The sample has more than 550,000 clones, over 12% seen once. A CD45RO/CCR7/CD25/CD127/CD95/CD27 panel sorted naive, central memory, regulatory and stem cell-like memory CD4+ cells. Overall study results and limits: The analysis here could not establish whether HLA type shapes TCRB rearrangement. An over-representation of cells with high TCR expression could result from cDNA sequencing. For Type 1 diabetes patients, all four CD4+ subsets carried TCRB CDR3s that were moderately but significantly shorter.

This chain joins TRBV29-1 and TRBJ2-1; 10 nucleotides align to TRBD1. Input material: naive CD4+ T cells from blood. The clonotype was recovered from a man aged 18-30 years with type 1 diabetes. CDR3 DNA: TGCAGCGTTTCCTCCGGGACAGGGGTTTACAATGAGCAGTTCTTC. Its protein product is CSVSSGTGVYNEQFF.